These 28 T cell receptor beta chains were sequenced from one sample in a study of OX40 agonist ivuxolimab in advanced cancers. Profiling relied on immunoSEQ multiplex PCR, and the TCRdb table lists in-frame clones only, not all of them. The data show tens of thousands of clones, about 89% seen once. The sample consisted of CD4+ or CD8+ T cells sorted from blood, taken in a trial of the OX40 agonist ivuxolimab. The receptors shown here come from an adult with an advanced solid tumor such as melanoma, head and neck, liver or kidney cancer.

The chain recombines TRBV7-9 with TRBJ2-7; 7 positions match TRBD1. The germline gives CDR1 SEHNR, CDR2 FQNEAQ (reference sequence). V gave up 5 bases and J gave up 4 bases; unmatched junction bases: 8. The CDR3 totals 14 residues. CDR3 nucleotides: TGTGCCAGCAGCCCACCGACAGGGATGTACGAGCAGTACTTC. Translation: CASSPPTGMYEQYF. The complete variable domain, with remaining parts taken from reference TRBV7-9 and TRBJ2-7, reads DTGVSQNPRHKITKRGQNVTFRCDPISEHNRLYWYRQTLGQGPEFLTYFQNEAQLEKSRLLSDRFSAERPKGSFSTLEIQRTEQGDSAMYLCASSPPTGMYEQYFGPGTRLTVT.

This clone was recorded only once. V gene TRBV7-9 combines with J gene TRBJ2-3; no firm D call. CDR1 SEHNR and CDR2 FQNEAQ come from the germline V gene (reference sequence). The CDR3 runs to 13 residues. V was trimmed by 1 base and J by 3 bases, leaving 5 bases between them. In DNA form, the CDR3 reads TGTGCCAGCAGCTTAGGTAGAACAGATACGCAGTATTTT. This gives the protein CASSLGRTDTQYF.

V usage is TRBV9 and J usage is TRBJ1-4; D unclear. This CDR3 region has 15 residues. Germline V gene lookup returns CDR1 SGDLS and CDR2 YYNGEE. Trimming took 0 bases from V and 2 from J, leaving 8 bases between them. The CDR3, as DNA: TGTGCCAGCAGCGTAGAGGGAGACACTAATGAAAAACTGTTTTTT. It translates to CASSVEGDTNEKLFF.

This chain joins TRBV4-2 and TRBJ2-1; 9 bases match TRBD2. The CDR3 is 16 amino acids. After removal of 3 bases from V and 5 bases from J, the junction contained 8 bases not matched to a gene. In germline, CDR1 is LGHNA, CDR2 YNFKEQ. The CDR3 protein is CASSQALLAGDNEQFF. CDR3 coding DNA: TGTGCCAGCAGCCAGGCGTTACTAGCGGGTGACAATGAGCAGTTCTTC.

The chain employs TRBV19 and TRBJ1-1; no clear D. Looked up from germline, CDR1 is LNHDA and CDR2 is SQIVND (reference sequence). V shed 5 bases and J shed 0 bases, with 10 bases lying between them. This CDR3 has 14 residues. The CDR3 protein is CASSEAGMNTEAFF. The CDR3, as DNA: TGTGCCAGTAGTGAAGCGGGAATGAACACTGAAGCTTTCTTT.

The chain joins TRBV27 to TRBJ1-2; D perhaps matches TRBD1 (6 bases). The germline CDR1 and CDR2 sequences are MNHEY and SMNVEV (reference sequence). V was pared by 6 bases and J by 4 bases, with 21 bases between. The CDR3 is 16 amino acids. In DNA, the CDR3 is TGTGCCAGCAGCACCCTCCCGGGACAAGGGACCTATGGCTACACCTTC. This sequence encodes CASSTLPGQGTYGYTF.

The J gene is TRBJ2-1, the V gene TRBV7-9; TRBD1 matches 9 bases. The germline V gene has CDR1 SEHNR and CDR2 FQNEAQ (reference sequence). CDR3 length equals 15 residues. Trimming cost V 5 bases and J 8 bases; bases outside gene matches: 10. The CDR3 sequence: CASSRGTGSEDEQFF. DNA for the CDR3: TGTGCCAGCAGCAGGGGGACAGGGAGCGAGGATGAGCAGTTCTTC.

J is TRBJ1-2 and V is TRBV6-5; the D gene is possibly TRBD1 (5 bases). Trimming took off 7 bases at V and 7 bases at J, with 16 bases between the two ends. CDR1 MNHEY and CDR2 SVGAGI come from the germline V gene. The CDR3 contains 13 residues. The chain's CDR3 is CASNPGGGGGYTF. In DNA, the CDR3 is TGTGCCAGCAATCCTGGGGGGGGTGGTGGCTACACCTTC.

V usage is TRBV6-5 and J usage is TRBJ2-7; 9 nucleotides match TRBD2. The length of the CDR3 is 14 residues. The V gene end was trimmed by 2 bases and the J gene end by 4 bases; junction bases not matched to a gene: 3. CDR1 and CDR2 from the germline V gene are MNHEY and SVGAGI. CDR3 protein: CASSYEAGGYEQYF. In DNA form, the CDR3 reads TGTGCCAGCAGTTACGAAGCGGGAGGATACGAGCAGTACTTC.

The V gene is TRBV9, the J gene TRBJ2-3; D not resolved. V lost 0 bases to trimming and J lost 5 bases, with 10 bases between them. In germline, CDR1 is SGDLS, CDR2 YYNGEE. The CDR3 runs 14 residues. The CDR3: CASSVGNPVDTQYF. The CDR3 bases are TGTGCCAGCAGCGTAGGCAACCCCGTAGATACGCAGTATTTT.

On this clone: The same CDR3 also results from other DNA sequences found in this sample. This chain uses TRBV27 with TRBJ2-7, with D possibly matching TRBD1 (5 bases). Germline V CDR1 and CDR2: MNHEY, SMNVEV (reference sequence). This CDR3 spans 13 amino acids. Trimming stripped 4 bases from V and 1 base from J, with 8 bases between. This CDR3 reads CASSSGSSYEQYF. The CDR3 DNA reads TGTGCCAGCAGTTCAGGGTCTTCCTACGAGCAGTACTTC.

This clone was counted only a few times. This sequence joins TRBV7-9 and TRBJ1-5; 10 bases map to TRBD1. V dropped 5 bases and J dropped 6; count of bases not matched to a gene: 4. CDR3 length equals 14 residues. The germline V gene encodes CDR1 SEHNR and CDR2 FQNEAQ (reference sequence). CDR3 amino acids: CASSQTGGRQPQHF. The CDR3 DNA is TGTGCCAGCAGCCAGACAGGGGGCCGTCAGCCCCAGCATTTT.

The V and J genes are TRBV14 and TRBJ2-7; 7 bases agree with TRBD2. The CDR3 loop spans 16 amino acids. J was trimmed by 1 base and V by 0 bases; bases with no gene match: 6. Germline loops: CDR1 SGHDN, CDR2 FVKESK. CDR3 bases: TGTGCCAGCAGCCAAGACCCCGGGAGGTCATCCTACGAGCAGTACTTC. Protein sequence: CASSQDPGRSSYEQYF.

The V call is TRBV7-3, the J call TRBJ2-1, with TRBD2 as a possible D gene (5 bases). V dropped 5 bases and J dropped 0 bases, with 17 bases sitting between them. The germline V gene encodes CDR1 SGHTA and CDR2 FQGTGA. The CDR3 runs to 17 residues. CDR3 DNA: TGTGCCAGCAGCGAGACGGGAAGCTACAACTCCTACAATGAGCAGTTCTTC. Translated, it gives CASSETGSYNSYNEQFF.

This clone was recorded only once. The chain employs TRBV13 and TRBJ2-3; 7 positions agree with TRBD1. Germline CDR1 is PRHDT and CDR2 is FYEKMQ (reference sequence). The CDR3 length is 14 residues. V shed 6 bases, J shed 5 bases, and the junction held 8 bases outside the gene matches. CDR3 region: CASRKDRVIDTQYF. As DNA, the CDR3 is TGTGCCAGCAGAAAAGACAGGGTCATAGATACGCAGTATTTT. The full variable domain, in which reference TRBV13 and TRBJ2-3 provide the parts outside the CDR3, is AAGVIQSPRHLIKEKRETATLKCYPIPRHDTVYWYQQGPGQDPQFLISFYEKMQSDKGSIPDRFSAQQFSDYHSELNMSSLELGDSALYFCASRKDRVIDTQYFGPGTRLTVL.

The chain has TRBV7-9 and TRBJ2-1, with TRBD1 matching 7 bases. The CDR3 contains 13 residues. Germline assignment: CDR1 SEHNR and CDR2 FQNEAQ (reference sequence). V lost 6 bases, J lost 10 bases, and 9 bases stayed unmatched. The CDR3 DNA is TGTGCCAGCAGTCCGACAGGGACCTACGAGCAGTTCTTC. This translates into CASSPTGTYEQFF.

This clone has only one observation. Here the CDR3 DNA reads TGTGCCAGCAGTTACTCGATGGGACTAGTTACCGGGGAGCTGTTTTTT. It encodes CASSYSMGLVTGELFF. This rearrangement joins TRBV6-5 to TRBJ2-2; 8 positions agree with TRBD2. Trimming removed 0 bases from V and 5 bases from J; junction bases left unmatched: 5. The germline CDR1 and CDR2 sequences are MNHEY and SVGAGI. CDR3 size: 16 residues.

The chain links TRBV28 to TRBJ1-2; D unresolved. Deletions cut 6 bases from V and 7 bases from J, with 9 bases between. Germline V gene sequence: CDR1 MDHEN, CDR2 SYDVKM. This CDR3 is built from 11 residues. The CDR3 coding sequence is TGTGCCAGCAGGGGGTTTACTGGCTACACCTTC. It yields the protein CASRGFTGYTF.

V and J are TRBV19 and TRBJ1-4; possible D gene TRBD1, 5 bases. The CDR3 consists of 17 residues. Germline V gene lookup returns CDR1 LNHDA and CDR2 SQIVND (reference sequence). V was shortened by 3 bases and J by 0 bases, with 14 bases between the two germline ends. CDR3 coding DNA: TGTGCCAGTAGTATTGTGGGGGAGTGGGCAACTAATGAAAAACTGTTTTTT. As protein: CASSIVGEWATNEKLFF. The full variable domain, completed using reference TRBV19 and TRBJ1-4, is DGGITQSPKYLFRKEGQNVTLSCEQNLNHDAMYWYRQDPGQGLRLIYYSQIVNDFQKGDIAEGYSVSREKKESFPLTVTSAQKNPTAFYLCASSIVGEWATNEKLFFGSGTQLSVL.

The chain recombines TRBV19 with TRBJ2-1; TRBD2 matches 7 bases. CDR3 length: 15 amino acids. V was clipped by 1 base and J by 3 bases; unmatched bases: 3. Looked up from germline, CDR1 is LNHDA and CDR2 is SQIVND (reference sequence). CDR3 DNA sequence: TGTGCCAGTAGTATAGGGGCTAGCGGCTACAATGAGCAGTTCTTC. Its translation is CASSIGASGYNEQFF.

The CDR3 coding sequence is TGTGCCAGCAGCCCCGTTGAGCGGAACTACGAGCAGTACTTC. Encoded protein: CASSPVERNYEQYF. The V call is TRBV7-9, the J call TRBJ2-7; a possible D gene is TRBD2 (5 bases). The CDR3 loop spans 14 amino acids. V lost 5 bases and J 3 bases, leaving 14 bases between the germline ends. Germline loops: CDR1 SEHNR, CDR2 FQNEAQ (reference sequence).

The J gene is TRBJ1-3, the V gene TRBV19, with D possibly TRBD1 on 5 matching bases. CDR1 is LNHDA and CDR2 is SQIVND in the germline V gene (reference sequence). This CDR3 comprises 13 residues. V lost 4 bases and J 2 bases, leaving 6 bases between the germline ends. In nucleotides, the CDR3 is TGTGCCAGTAGTAGGACAACTGGAAACACCATATATTTT. Translation: CASSRTTGNTIYF. The variable domain in full, completed from reference TRBV19 and TRBJ1-3, reads DGGITQSPKYLFRKEGQNVTLSCEQNLNHDAMYWYRQDPGQGLRLIYYSQIVNDFQKGDIAEGYSVSREKKESFPLTVTSAQKNPTAFYLCASSRTTGNTIYFGEGSWLTVV.

The V and J genes are TRBV7-3 and TRBJ2-5; D gene unclear. The CDR3 length is 11 residues. The V gene's germline CDR1 is SGHTA and CDR2 FQGTGA. Trimming stripped 5 bases from V and 1 base from J, with 2 bases between. CDR3 DNA: TGTGCCAGCAGCGTCCAAGAGACCCAGTACTTC. The encoded protein is CASSVQETQYF.

This chain's CDR3 is CASSLWAGFGTEAFF. In DNA, the CDR3 is TGTGCCAGCAGTTTATGGGCAGGGTTCGGGACTGAAGCTTTCTTT. V usage is TRBV28 and J usage is TRBJ1-1, with D possibly TRBD1 on 5 matching bases. CDR3 length: 15 residues. Germline V CDR1 and CDR2: MDHEN, SYDVKM. V was trimmed by 0 bases and J by 5 bases, leaving 13 bases between them.

This chain connects TRBV4-1 to TRBJ1-5; the D is unclear. Trimming took 0 bases from V and 5 from J, leaving 5 bases between them. The CDR3 totals 13 residues. The germline CDR1 and CDR2 sequences are MGHRA and YSYEKL. CDR3 sequence (DNA): TGCGCCAGCAGCCAAGACCTATATCAGCCCCAGCATTTT. Its protein product is CASSQDLYQPQHF.

The chain couples TRBV7-3 to TRBJ2-1; 10 bases are a match to TRBD2. The CDR3 is made up of 20 amino acids. Germline V gene lookup returns CDR1 SGHTA and CDR2 FQGTGA. Trimming took 2 bases from V and 0 from J; bases not matched to a gene: 13. In nucleotides, the CDR3 is TGTGCCAGCAGCTTAGGGCTAGCGGGAGTCTACCAAAACTCCTACAATGAGCAGTTCTTC. Translation gives CASSLGLAGVYQNSYNEQFF. The whole variable domain, remainder taken from reference TRBV7-3 and TRBJ2-1, is GAGVSQTPSNKVTEKGKYVELRCDPISGHTALYWYRQSLGQGPEFLIYFQGTGAADDSGLPNDRFFAVRPEGSVSTLKIQRTERGDSAVYLCASSLGLAGVYQNSYNEQFFGPGTRLTVL.

The J gene is TRBJ2-3, the V gene TRBV27, with D possibly TRBD2 on 6 matching bases. CDR1 and CDR2 (germline): MNHEY, SMNVEV (reference sequence). Trimming pared 5 bases from V and 2 bases from J, leaving 11 bases between. The CDR3 runs to 14 residues. CDR3 in DNA: TGTGCCAGCAGTCCCTTGCGGGACACAGATACGCAGTATTTT. Translation gives CASSPLRDTDTQYF.

The rearrangement links TRBV4-3 to TRBJ1-6; D possibly corresponds to TRBD1 (6 bases). Per the germline V gene, CDR1 is LGHNA and CDR2 is YSLEER. CDR3 length: 15 residues. V lost 2 bases and J lost 10, with 15 bases in between. The CDR3 coding sequence is TGCGCCAGCAGCCAATCACAGGGTGTGGGATCACCCCTCCACTTT. Protein product: CASSQSQGVGSPLHF.